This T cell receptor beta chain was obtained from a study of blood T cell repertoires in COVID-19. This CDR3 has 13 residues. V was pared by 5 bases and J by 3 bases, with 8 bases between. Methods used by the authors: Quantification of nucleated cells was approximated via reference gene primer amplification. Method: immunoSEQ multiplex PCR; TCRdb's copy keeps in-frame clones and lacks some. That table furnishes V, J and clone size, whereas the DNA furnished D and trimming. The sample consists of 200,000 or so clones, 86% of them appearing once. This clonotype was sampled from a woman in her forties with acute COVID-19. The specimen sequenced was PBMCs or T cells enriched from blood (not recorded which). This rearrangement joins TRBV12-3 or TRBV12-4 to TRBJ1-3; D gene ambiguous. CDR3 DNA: TGTGCCAGCAGTACTCTATTTGGAAACACCATATATTTT. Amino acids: CASSTLFGNTIYF.